This T cell receptor beta chain emerged from a study of CD8 T cells in Susac syndrome. Findings and caveats of the study: The TCR sequencing and HLA analysis in the study involved a relatively small number of individuals, as the study acknowledged.

The CDR3 has 15 residues. The ends were cut back, 6 bases at V and 2 bases at J, with 18 bases in the middle. Germline CDR1 reads SQVTM; CDR2 reads ANQGSEA. Comments on this clonotype: The antigen is unknown.

It was with random hexamers that about 0.45 to 1 ug RNA was reverse transcribed. Coverage of TCR beta CDR3 amplification by immunoSEQ multiplex PCR extended to 54 Vbeta and 13 Jbeta. Each CDR3 protein gets one entry after TCRdb re-called the immunoSEQ multiplex PCR reads with MiXCR. The data contain about 250,000 distinct CDR3 sequences, about 94% of them singletons. The sample consisted of CD4+ T cells from PBMCs. The genes are TRBV29-1 and TRBJ2-3, with a possible D match to TRBD1 (6 bases). The receptor's source is a human donor with multiple sclerosis. The DNA of the CDR3 is TGCAGCGTCGGCCCACAGGGACCGTACACAGATACGCAGTATTTT. This gives the protein CSVGPQGPYTDTQYF.